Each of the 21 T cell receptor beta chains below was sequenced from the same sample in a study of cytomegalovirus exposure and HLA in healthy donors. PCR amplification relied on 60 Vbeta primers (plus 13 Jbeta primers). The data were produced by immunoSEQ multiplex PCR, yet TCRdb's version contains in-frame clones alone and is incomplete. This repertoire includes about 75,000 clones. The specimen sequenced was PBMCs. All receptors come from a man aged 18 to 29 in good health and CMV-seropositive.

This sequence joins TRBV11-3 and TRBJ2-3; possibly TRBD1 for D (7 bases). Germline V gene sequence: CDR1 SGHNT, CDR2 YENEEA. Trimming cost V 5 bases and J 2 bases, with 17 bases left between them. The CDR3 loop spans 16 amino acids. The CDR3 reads CASSAGGGGTTDTQYF. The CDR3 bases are TGTGCCAGCAGCGCCGGAGGGGGCGGGACCACAGATACGCAGTATTTT. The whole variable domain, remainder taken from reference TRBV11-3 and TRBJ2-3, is EAGVVQSPRYKIIEKKQPVAFWCNPISGHNTLYWYLQNLGQGPELLIRYENEEAVDDSQLPKDRFSAERLKGVDSTLKIQPAELGDSAVYLCASSAGGGGTTDTQYFGPGTRLTVL.

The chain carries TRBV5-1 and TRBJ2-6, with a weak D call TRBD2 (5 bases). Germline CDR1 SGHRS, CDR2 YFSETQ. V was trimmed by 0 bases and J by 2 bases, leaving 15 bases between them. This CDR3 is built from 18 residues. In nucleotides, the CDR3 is TGCGCCAGCAGCTTGGATCCGGGAACCCAGGCTGGGGCCAACGTCCTGACTTTC. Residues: CASSLDPGTQAGANVLTF.

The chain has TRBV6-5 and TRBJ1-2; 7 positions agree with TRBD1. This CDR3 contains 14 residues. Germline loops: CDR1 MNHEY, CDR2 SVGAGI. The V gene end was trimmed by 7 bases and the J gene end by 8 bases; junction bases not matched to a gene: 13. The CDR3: CASTPASGQLGYTF. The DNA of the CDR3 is TGTGCCAGCACCCCAGCCTCGGGACAGCTAGGCTACACCTTC.

In DNA, the CDR3 is TGTGCCAGCTTAGGGACAGGGCGATTGGGCTATGGCTACACCTTC. This gives the protein CASLGTGRLGYGYTF. The chain couples TRBV13 to TRBJ1-2; 9 positions match TRBD1. Germline loops: CDR1 PRHDT, CDR2 FYEKMQ (reference sequence). With V trimmed by 8 bases and J by 4 bases, 11 bases remained unmatched. This CDR3 is built from 15 residues.

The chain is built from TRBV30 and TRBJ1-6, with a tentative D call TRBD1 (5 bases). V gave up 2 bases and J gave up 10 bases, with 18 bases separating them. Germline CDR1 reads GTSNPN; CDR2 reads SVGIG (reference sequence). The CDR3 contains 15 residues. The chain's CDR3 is CAWSPAGGVSSPLHF. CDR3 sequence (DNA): TGTGCCTGGAGTCCCGCGGGAGGGGTAAGCTCACCCCTCCACTTT.

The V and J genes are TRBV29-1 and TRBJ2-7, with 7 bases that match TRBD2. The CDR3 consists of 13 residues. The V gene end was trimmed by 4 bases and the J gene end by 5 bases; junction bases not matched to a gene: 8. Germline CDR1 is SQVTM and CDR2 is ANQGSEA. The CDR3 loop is CSVVGPGGDEQYF. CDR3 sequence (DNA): TGCAGCGTTGTCGGCCCGGGAGGCGACGAGCAGTACTTC.

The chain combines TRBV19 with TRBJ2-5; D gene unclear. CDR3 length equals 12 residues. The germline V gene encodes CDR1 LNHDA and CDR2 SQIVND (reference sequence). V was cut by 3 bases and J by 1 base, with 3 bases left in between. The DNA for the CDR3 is TGTGCCAGTAGTATCCTCCAAGAGACCCAGTACTTC. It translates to CASSILQETQYF. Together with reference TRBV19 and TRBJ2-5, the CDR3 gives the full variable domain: DGGITQSPKYLFRKEGQNVTLSCEQNLNHDAMYWYRQDPGQGLRLIYYSQIVNDFQKGDIAEGYSVSREKKESFPLTVTSAQKNPTAFYLCASSILQETQYFGPGTRLLVL.

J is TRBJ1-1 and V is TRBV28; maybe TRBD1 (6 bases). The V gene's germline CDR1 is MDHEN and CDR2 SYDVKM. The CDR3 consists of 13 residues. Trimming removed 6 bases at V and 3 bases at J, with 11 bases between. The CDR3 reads CASRVPGDTEAFF. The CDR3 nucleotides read TGTGCCAGCAGGGTGCCAGGGGACACTGAAGCTTTCTTT.

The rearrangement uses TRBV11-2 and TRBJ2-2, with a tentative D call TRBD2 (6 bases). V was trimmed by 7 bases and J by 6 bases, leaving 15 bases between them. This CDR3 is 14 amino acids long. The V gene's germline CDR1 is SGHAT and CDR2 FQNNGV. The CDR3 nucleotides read TGTGCCAGCACCCCAGGGACGGGGGCCGGGGAGCTGTTTTTT. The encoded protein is CASTPGTGAGELFF.

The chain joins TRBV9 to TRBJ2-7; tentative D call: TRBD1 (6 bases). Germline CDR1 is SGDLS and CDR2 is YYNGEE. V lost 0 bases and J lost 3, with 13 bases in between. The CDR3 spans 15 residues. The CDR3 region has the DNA TGTGCCAGCAGCGTAGGGCCCGGACAGAACTACGAGCAGTACTTC. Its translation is CASSVGPGQNYEQYF.

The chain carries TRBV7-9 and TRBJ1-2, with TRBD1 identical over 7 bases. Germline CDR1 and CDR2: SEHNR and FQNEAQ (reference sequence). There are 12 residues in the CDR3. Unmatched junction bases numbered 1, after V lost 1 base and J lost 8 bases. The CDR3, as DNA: TGTGCCAGCAGCTTAGTGGGACAGGGCTACACCTTC. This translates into CASSLVGQGYTF.

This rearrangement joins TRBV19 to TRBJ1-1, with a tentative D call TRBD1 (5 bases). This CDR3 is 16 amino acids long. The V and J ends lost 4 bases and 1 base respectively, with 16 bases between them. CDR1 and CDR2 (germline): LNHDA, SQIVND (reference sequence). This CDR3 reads CASSNIRVSANTEAFF. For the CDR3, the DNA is TGTGCCAGTAGTAACATCAGGGTGTCAGCGAACACTGAAGCTTTCTTT.

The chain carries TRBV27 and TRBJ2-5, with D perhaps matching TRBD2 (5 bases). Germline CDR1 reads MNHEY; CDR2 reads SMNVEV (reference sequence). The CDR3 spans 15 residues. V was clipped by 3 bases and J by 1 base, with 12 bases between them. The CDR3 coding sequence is TGTGCCAGCAGTTTGGGGAGCGGTCTCCAAGAGACCCAGTACTTC. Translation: CASSLGSGLQETQYF.

This CDR3 is CASSPGAGRSYEQYF. In nucleotides, the CDR3 is TGTGCCAGCAGCCCCGGAGCAGGGCGTTCCTACGAGCAGTACTTC. The chain joins TRBV5-4 to TRBJ2-7, with a tentative D call TRBD1 (5 bases). The CDR3 spans 15 residues. Germline V gives CDR1 SGHNT, CDR2 YYREEE (reference sequence). Trimming stripped 4 bases from V and 1 base from J, with 15 bases between.

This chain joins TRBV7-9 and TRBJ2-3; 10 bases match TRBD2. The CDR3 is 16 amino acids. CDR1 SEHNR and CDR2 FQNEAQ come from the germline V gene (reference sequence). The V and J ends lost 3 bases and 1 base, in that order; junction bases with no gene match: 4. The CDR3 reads CASSLAGTSGTDTQYF. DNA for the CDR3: TGTGCCAGCAGCTTGGCCGGGACTAGCGGCACAGATACGCAGTATTTT.

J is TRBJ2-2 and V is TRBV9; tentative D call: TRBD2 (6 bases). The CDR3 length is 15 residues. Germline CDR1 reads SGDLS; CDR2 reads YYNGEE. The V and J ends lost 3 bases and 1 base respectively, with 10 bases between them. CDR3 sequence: CASSGREKNTGELFF. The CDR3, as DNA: TGTGCCAGCAGCGGGAGGGAAAAGAACACCGGGGAGCTGTTTTTT.

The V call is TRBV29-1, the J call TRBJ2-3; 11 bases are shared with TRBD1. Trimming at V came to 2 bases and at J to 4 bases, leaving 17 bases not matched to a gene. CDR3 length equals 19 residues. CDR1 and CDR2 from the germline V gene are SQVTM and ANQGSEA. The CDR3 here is CSVELPGTGGVRGSDTQYF. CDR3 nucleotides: TGCAGCGTTGAACTCCCTGGGACAGGGGGAGTGAGGGGTTCAGATACGCAGTATTTT.

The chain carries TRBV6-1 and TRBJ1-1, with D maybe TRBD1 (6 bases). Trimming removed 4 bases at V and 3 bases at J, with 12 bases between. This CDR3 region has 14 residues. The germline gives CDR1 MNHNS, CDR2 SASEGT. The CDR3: CASSARQEDTEAFF. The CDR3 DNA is TGTGCCAGCAGTGCTAGACAGGAGGACACTGAAGCTTTCTTT.

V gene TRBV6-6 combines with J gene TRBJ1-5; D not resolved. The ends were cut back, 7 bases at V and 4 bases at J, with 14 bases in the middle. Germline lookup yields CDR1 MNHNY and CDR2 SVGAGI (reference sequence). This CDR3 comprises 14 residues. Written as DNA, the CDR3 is TGTGCCAGCACCGACTACCAGGAAAATCAGCCCCAGCATTTT. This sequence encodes CASTDYQENQPQHF.

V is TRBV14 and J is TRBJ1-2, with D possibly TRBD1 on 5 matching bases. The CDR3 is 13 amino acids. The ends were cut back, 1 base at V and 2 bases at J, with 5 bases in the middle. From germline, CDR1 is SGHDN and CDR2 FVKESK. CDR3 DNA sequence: TGTGCCAGCAGCCAAGGGACAAACTATGGCTACACCTTC. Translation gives CASSQGTNYGYTF.

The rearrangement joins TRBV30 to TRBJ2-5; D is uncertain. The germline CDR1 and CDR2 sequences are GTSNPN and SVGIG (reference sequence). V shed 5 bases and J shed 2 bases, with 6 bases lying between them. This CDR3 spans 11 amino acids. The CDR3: CAWRTQETQYF. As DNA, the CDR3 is TGTGCCTGGCGCACTCAAGAGACCCAGTACTTC.